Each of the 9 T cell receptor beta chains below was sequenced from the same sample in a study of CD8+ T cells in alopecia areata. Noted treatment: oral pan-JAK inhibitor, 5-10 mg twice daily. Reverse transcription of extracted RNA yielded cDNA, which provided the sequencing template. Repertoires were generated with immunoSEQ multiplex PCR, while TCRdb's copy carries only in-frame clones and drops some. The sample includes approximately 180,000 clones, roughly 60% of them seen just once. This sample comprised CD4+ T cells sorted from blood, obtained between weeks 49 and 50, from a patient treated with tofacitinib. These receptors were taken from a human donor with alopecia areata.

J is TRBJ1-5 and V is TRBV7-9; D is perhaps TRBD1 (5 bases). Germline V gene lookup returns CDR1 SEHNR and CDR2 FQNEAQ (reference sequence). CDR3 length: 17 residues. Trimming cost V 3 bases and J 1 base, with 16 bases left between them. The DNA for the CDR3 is TGTGCCAGCAGCTTTAGTCCCCAGGGCGGGAGCAATCAGCCCCAGCATTTT. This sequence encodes CASSFSPQGGSNQPQHF.

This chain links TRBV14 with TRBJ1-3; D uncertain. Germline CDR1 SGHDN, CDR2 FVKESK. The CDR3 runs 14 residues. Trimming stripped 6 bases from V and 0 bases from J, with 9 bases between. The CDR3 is CASSRSYSGNTIYF. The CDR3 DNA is TGTGCCAGCAGTCGATCGTACTCTGGAAACACCATATATTTT.

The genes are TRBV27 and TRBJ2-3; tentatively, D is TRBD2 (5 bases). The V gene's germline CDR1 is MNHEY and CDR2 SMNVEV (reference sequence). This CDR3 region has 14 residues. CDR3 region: CAIRRGLSTDTQYF. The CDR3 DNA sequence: TGTGCTATACGGCGAGGGCTTAGCACAGATACGCAGTATTTT.

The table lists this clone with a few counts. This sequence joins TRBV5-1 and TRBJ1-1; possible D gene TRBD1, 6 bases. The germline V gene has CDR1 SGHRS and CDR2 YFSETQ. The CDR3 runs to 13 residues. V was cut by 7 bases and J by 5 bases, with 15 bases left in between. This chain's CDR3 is CASGDTQSTEAFF. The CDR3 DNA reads TGCGCCAGCGGGGACACCCAGAGTACTGAAGCTTTCTTT. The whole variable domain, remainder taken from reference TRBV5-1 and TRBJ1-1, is KAGVTQTPRYLIKTRGQQVTLSCSPISGHRSVSWYQQTPGQGLQFLFEYFSETQRNKGNFPGRFSGRQFSNSRSEMNVSTLELGDSALYLCASGDTQSTEAFFGQGTRLTVV.

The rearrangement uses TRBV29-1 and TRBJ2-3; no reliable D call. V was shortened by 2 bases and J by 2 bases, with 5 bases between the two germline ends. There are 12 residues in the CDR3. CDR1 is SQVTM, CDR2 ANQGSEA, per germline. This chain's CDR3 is CSVESFTDTQYF. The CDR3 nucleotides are TGCAGCGTTGAAAGCTTCACAGATACGCAGTATTTT.

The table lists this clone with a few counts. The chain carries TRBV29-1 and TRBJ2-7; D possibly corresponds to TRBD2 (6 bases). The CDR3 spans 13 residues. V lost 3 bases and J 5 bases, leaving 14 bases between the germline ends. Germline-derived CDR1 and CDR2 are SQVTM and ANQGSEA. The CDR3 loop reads CSVDWRGTNEQYF. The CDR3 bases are TGCAGCGTTGACTGGAGGGGCACGAACGAGCAGTACTTC.

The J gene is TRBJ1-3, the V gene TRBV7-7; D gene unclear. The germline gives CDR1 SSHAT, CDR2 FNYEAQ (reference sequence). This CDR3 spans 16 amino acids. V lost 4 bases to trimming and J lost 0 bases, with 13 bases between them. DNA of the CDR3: TGTGCCAGCAGCTCCGGACTGGTGGGCTCTGGAAACACCATATATTTT. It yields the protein CASSSGLVGSGNTIYF.

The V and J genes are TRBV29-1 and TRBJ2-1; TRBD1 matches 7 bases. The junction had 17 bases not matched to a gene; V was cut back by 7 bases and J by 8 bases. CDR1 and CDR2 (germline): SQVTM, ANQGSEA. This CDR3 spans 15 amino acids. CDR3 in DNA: TGCAGCGCTCTACGACAGGGCGGGCTTGGGGATGAGCAGTTCTTC. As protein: CSALRQGGLGDEQFF.

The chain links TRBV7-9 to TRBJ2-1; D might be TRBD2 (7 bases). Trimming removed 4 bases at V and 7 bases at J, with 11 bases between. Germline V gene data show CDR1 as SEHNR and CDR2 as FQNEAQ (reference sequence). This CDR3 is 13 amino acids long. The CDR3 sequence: CASSSGGPNEQFF. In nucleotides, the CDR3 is TGTGCCAGCAGCTCGGGGGGCCCGAATGAGCAGTTCTTC.